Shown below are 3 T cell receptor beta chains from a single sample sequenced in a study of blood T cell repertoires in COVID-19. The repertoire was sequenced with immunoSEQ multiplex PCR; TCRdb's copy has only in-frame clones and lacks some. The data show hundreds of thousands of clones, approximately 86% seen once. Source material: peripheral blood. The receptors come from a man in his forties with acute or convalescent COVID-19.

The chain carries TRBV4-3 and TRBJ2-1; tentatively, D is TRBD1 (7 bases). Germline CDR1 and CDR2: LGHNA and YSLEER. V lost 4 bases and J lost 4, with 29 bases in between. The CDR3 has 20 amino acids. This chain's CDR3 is CASSLYLTGPGRERYNEQFF. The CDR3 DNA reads TGCGCCAGCAGCCTCTACCTGACAGGGCCGGGTCGGGAGAGGTACAATGAGCAGTTCTTC.

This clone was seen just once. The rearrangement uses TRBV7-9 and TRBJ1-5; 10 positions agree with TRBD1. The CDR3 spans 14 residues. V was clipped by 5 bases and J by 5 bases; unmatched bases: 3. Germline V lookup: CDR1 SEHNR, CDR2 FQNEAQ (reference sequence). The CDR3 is CASSPGTGDQPQHF. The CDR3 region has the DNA TGTGCCAGCAGCCCCGGGACAGGGGATCAGCCCCAGCATTTT.

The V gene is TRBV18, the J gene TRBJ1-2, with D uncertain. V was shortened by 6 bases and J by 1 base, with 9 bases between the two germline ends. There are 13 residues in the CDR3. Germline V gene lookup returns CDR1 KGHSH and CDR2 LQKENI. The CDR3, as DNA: TGTGCCAGCTCCCCGGACTATAACTATGGCTACACCTTC. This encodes CASSPDYNYGYTF.